Each of the 11 T cell receptor beta chains below was sequenced from the same sample in a study of blood T cells in healthy people across ages. Primers used in a second PCR of about 6 to 11 cycles were a sample-barcoded 5' primer and a J-beta primer mix. One entry per CDR3 protein, called by TCRdb with MiXCR from the 5' RACE reads. The table includes about 590,000 distinct CDR3 sequences, approximately 30% detected once. Material for sequencing was blood. Every receptor here comes from a woman at least 80 years old in good health.

As for this clonotype: Possible read error: a much larger clone is one base away. The chain combines TRBV20-1 with TRBJ2-4, with a possible D match to TRBD2 (6 bases). The V gene lost 5 bases and the J gene lost 13 bases, with 18 bases spanning the gap. Germline loops: CDR1 DFQATT, CDR2 SNEGSKA (reference sequence). The CDR3 is 12 residues long. CDR3 in amino acids: CSAEGLLYGQYF. The CDR3 DNA reads TGCAGTGCTGAGGGACTCCTGTACGGGCAGTACTTC.

Turning to this clonotype: The junction departs from the called germline gene at one end, perhaps through a read error. The rearrangement links TRBV9 to TRBJ2-1, with D possibly matching TRBD1 (6 bases). The length of the CDR3 is 11 residues. CDR1 is SGDLS and CDR2 is YYNGEE in the germline V gene. CDR3 coding DNA: TGTGCCGGCAGCGCAGGGGAGACCCAGTTCTTC. Translation gives CAGSAGETQFF. The full variable domain, with the rest looked up from reference TRBV9 and TRBJ2-1, is DSGVTQTPKHLITATGQRVTLRCSPRSGDLSVYWYQQSLDQGLQFLIQYYNGEERAKGNILERFSAQQFPDLHSELNLSSLELGDSALYFCAGSAGETQFFGPGTRLTVL.

This clonotype was recorded only once. The J gene is TRBJ2-1, the V gene TRBV5-1; 9 bases map to TRBD2. The length of the CDR3 is 14 residues. The germline CDR1 and CDR2 sequences are SGHRS and YFSETQ. V lost 0 bases, J lost 13 bases, and 8 bases stayed unmatched. CDR3 residues: CASSLGTSGGIQFF. In DNA, the CDR3 is TGCGCCAGCAGCTTGGGGACAAGCGGGGGGATTCAGTTCTTC.

This clonotype was picked up many times. The gene calls are TRBV6-5 and TRBJ2-3, with 9 bases aligning to TRBD2. Trimming took 8 bases from V and 13 from J; bases not matched to a gene: 19. Germline CDR1 MNHEY, CDR2 SVGAGI. The CDR3 is 15 residues long. The CDR3 DNA reads TGTGCCAGCTCGATTAGCGGGGGAACCTCTTTTCGGAAGTATTTT. This gives the protein CASSISGGTSFRKYF.

This clonotype was found many times. The chain has TRBV12-3 or TRBV12-4 and TRBJ2-1; D is perhaps TRBD1 (6 bases). Trimming removed 5 bases from V and 7 bases from J, with 9 bases in between. The CDR3 extends over 12 amino acids. CDR3 DNA sequence: TGTGCCAGCAGTAACAGGGATAATGAGCAGTTCTTC. Its protein is CASSNRDNEQFF.

The table lists this clonotype with a few counts. The chain recombines TRBV30 with TRBJ1-1; TRBD1 might be the D (5 bases). Germline CDR1 GTSNPN, CDR2 SVGIG (reference sequence). The CDR3 contains 14 residues. Trimming removed 1 base at V and 5 bases at J, with 14 bases between. CDR3 nucleotides: TGTGCCTGGAGTGGAGGCAGGGTTGGAACTGAAGCTTTCTTT. It encodes CAWSGGRVGTEAFF.

In its sample, this clonotype was seen once. The V call is TRBV21-1, the J call TRBJ2-5; TRBD1 is taken as the D call from the table, unchecked against the DNA. TRBV21-1 is noted as a pseudogene. The CDR3 is made up of 14 amino acids. This CDR3 reads CASSKEIRTGGGYF. CDR3 in DNA: TGTGCCAGCAGCAAAGAAATCAGGACAGGGGGCGGGTACTTC.

This clonotype was seen many times. Here the CDR3 reads CASSSRNEQFF. CDR3 nucleotides: TGTGCCAGCAGTAGCCGGAATGAGCAGTTCTTC. J is TRBJ2-1 and V is TRBV12-3 or TRBV12-4, with D unclear. V was trimmed by 5 bases and J by 7 bases, leaving 6 bases between them. The CDR3 sequence is 11 residues long.

This clonotype was detected ten times or more. This chain connects TRBV24-1 to TRBJ2-7, with 7 nucleotides matching TRBD1. The V gene end was trimmed by 4 bases and the J gene end by 5 bases; junction bases not matched to a gene: 7. Germline loops: CDR1 KGHDR, CDR2 SFDVKD. There are 14 residues in the CDR3. The CDR3 sequence: CATSETGYLDEQYF. In DNA, the CDR3 is TGTGCCACCAGTGAGACAGGGTATCTTGACGAGCAGTACTTC.

In its sample, this clonotype was seen many times. This sequence joins TRBV7-2 and TRBJ2-2, with 9 bases aligning to TRBD2. The CDR3 spans 15 residues. V lost 5 bases and J lost 6; bases outside the gene matches: 7. Germline CDR1 is SGHTA and CDR2 is FQGNSA. The CDR3 DNA reads TGTGCCAGCAGCGTGGAGCGGGGGGCATCCGGGGAGCTGTTTTTT. Translating gives CASSVERGASGELFF.

Worth noting for this clonotype: A much larger clone differs from this one at a single base, so this may be a read error. This chain uses TRBV30 with TRBJ2-5; 9 nucleotides align to TRBD1. Germline loops: CDR1 GTSNPN, CDR2 SVGIG (reference sequence). The CDR3 contains 15 residues. CDR3 DNA: TGTGCCTGGGGTGTACCGGGACAGGGTGGCGAGACCCAGTACTTC. Protein: CAWGVPGQGGETQYF. The whole variable domain, remainder taken from reference TRBV30 and TRBJ2-5, is SQTIHQWPATLVQPVGSPLSLECTVEGTSNPNLYWYRQAAGRGLQLLFYSVGIGQISSEVPQNLSASRPQDRQFILSSKKLLLSDSGFYLCAWGVPGQGGETQYFGPGTRLLVL.